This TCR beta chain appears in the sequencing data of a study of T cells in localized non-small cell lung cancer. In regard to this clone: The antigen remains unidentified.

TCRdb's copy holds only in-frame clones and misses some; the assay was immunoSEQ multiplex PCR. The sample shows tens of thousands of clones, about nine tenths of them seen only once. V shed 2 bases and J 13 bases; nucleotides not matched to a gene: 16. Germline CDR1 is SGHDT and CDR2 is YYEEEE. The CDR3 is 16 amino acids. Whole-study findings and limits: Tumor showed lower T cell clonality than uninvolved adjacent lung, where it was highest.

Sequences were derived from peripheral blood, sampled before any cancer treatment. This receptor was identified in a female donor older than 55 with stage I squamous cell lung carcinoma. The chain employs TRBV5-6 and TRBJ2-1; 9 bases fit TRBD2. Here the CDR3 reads CASSFLTSGGLRGQFF. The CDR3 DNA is TGTGCCAGCAGCTTTCTGACTAGCGGAGGTCTAAGGGGCCAGTTCTTC.